Shown below are 26 T cell receptor beta chains from a single sample sequenced in a study of cytomegalovirus exposure and HLA in healthy donors. The primer mix had 60 Vbeta and 13 Jbeta primers. The data were produced by immunoSEQ multiplex PCR, yet TCRdb's version contains in-frame clones alone and is incomplete. The sample shows about 190,000 clones, about four fifths of them seen only once. The sample consisted of PBMCs. These receptors originate from a woman aged 50 to 60 in good health and CMV-seropositive.

V gene TRBV27 combines with J gene TRBJ1-2, with 11 nucleotides matching TRBD1. The germline V gene has CDR1 MNHEY and CDR2 SMNVEV (reference sequence). The CDR3 totals 13 residues. V gave up 6 bases and J gave up 8 bases; unmatched junction bases: 5. The CDR3 region is CASRDRGPGGYTF. DNA of the CDR3: TGTGCCAGCAGGGACAGGGGGCCGGGAGGCTACACCTTC.

This clone appeared a few times. The chain combines TRBV18 with TRBJ1-1; maybe TRBD1 (5 bases). Germline CDR1 reads KGHSH; CDR2 reads LQKENI. CDR3 length: 14 residues. Trimming pared 4 bases from V and 6 bases from J, leaving 15 bases between. The CDR3 DNA reads as TGTGCCAGCTCACTCGGAGGGGTCGGGGCTGAAGCTTTCTTT. This encodes CASSLGGVGAEAFF.

The V call is TRBV6-1, the J call TRBJ2-7; D perhaps matches TRBD2 (5 bases). Trimming took 3 bases from V and 3 from J, leaving 15 bases between them. The CDR3 loop spans 15 amino acids. Germline loops: CDR1 MNHNS, CDR2 SASEGT. The CDR3: CASSERPAGFYEQYF. The CDR3 DNA sequence: TGTGCCAGCAGTGAGCGGCCGGCGGGTTTCTACGAGCAGTACTTC.

A few counts support this clone. The CDR3 nucleotides are TGTGCCATCAGCGCTCGGGGGATGCAGCAAGAGACCCAGTACTTC. It specifies CAISARGMQQETQYF. The chain joins TRBV10-3 to TRBJ2-5; D might be TRBD2 (6 bases). The CDR3 totals 15 residues. CDR1 is ENHRY and CDR2 is SYGVKD in the germline V gene. The V gene lost 6 bases and the J gene lost 2 bases, with 16 bases spanning the gap.

The chain has TRBV5-1 and TRBJ1-1, with D possibly being TRBD1 (5 bases). V was cut by 0 bases and J by 0 bases, with 9 bases left in between. This CDR3 has 15 amino acids. Germline loops: CDR1 SGHRS, CDR2 YFSETQ. In DNA form, the CDR3 reads TGCGCCAGCAGCTTGGTTCTGGACATGAACACTGAAGCTTTCTTT. Translated: CASSLVLDMNTEAFF. The whole variable domain, remainder taken from reference TRBV5-1 and TRBJ1-1, is KAGVTQTPRYLIKTRGQQVTLSCSPISGHRSVSWYQQTPGQGLQFLFEYFSETQRNKGNFPGRFSGRQFSNSRSEMNVSTLELGDSALYLCASSLVLDMNTEAFFGQGTRLTVV.

The chain uses TRBV4-2 and TRBJ2-3, with 11 bases aligning to TRBD2. CDR1 is LGHNA, CDR2 YNFKEQ, per germline. Trimming removed 4 bases from V and 4 bases from J; junction bases left unmatched: 10. This CDR3 spans 17 amino acids. DNA of the CDR3: TGTGCCAGCAGCCCAGAAGGTAGCGGGGGGGCCCCAGATACGCAGTATTTT. Translating it yields CASSPEGSGGAPDTQYF.

The rearrangement links TRBV19 to TRBJ2-5; 7 bases line up with TRBD2. TRBJ2-7 matches the DNA end more closely, so the J call is doubtful. The germline V gene encodes CDR1 LNHDA and CDR2 SQIVND (reference sequence). The CDR3 sequence is 13 residues long. The CDR3 here is CASSIGREAEQYF. CDR3 DNA: TGTGCCAGTAGTATTGGGAGGGAAGCCGAGCAGTACTTC.

This chain uses TRBV5-4 with TRBJ2-5; 7 nucleotides align to TRBD1. The J call is uncertain, as TRBJ2-7 better fits the DNA end. CDR1 is SGHNT, CDR2 YYREEE, per germline (reference sequence). The CDR3 runs 16 residues. CDR3: CASSLKDRTLLYEQYF. The CDR3, as DNA: TGTGCCAGCAGCTTAAAGGACAGGACCTTACTCTACGAGCAGTACTTC.

This clone was picked up a small number of times. The chain employs TRBV4-3 and TRBJ2-1, with TRBD2 identical over 8 bases. The CDR3 has 16 residues. The trim removed 1 base at V and 1 base at J, leaving 3 bases unmatched. CDR1 is LGHNA and CDR2 is YSLEER in the germline V gene. CDR3 protein: CASSQVIAGSYNEQFF. CDR3 bases: TGCGCCAGCAGCCAAGTTATAGCGGGGTCCTACAATGAGCAGTTCTTC.

The chain is built from TRBV5-1 and TRBJ2-5, with D possibly TRBD2 on 6 matching bases. This CDR3 comprises 15 residues. V gave up 4 bases and J gave up 1 base, with 14 bases separating them. The germline gives CDR1 SGHRS, CDR2 YFSETQ. In DNA form, the CDR3 reads TGCGCCAGCAGCCCGGGTGGGGGACTCCAAGAGACCCAGTACTTC. This translates into CASSPGGGLQETQYF. The variable domain in full, completed from reference TRBV5-1 and TRBJ2-5, reads KAGVTQTPRYLIKTRGQQVTLSCSPISGHRSVSWYQQTPGQGLQFLFEYFSETQRNKGNFPGRFSGRQFSNSRSEMNVSTLELGDSALYLCASSPGGGLQETQYFGPGTRLLVL.

The chain links TRBV2 to TRBJ1-2; 7 bases line up with TRBD1. With 7 bases clipped from V and 6 bases from J, the junction kept 11 bases outside the gene matches. This CDR3 spans 14 amino acids. Germline assignment: CDR1 SNHLY and CDR2 FYNNEI. DNA of the CDR3: TGTGCCAGCAAACTTATCGGGACAGCCCATGGCTACACCTTC. Encoded protein: CASKLIGTAHGYTF.

The chain joins TRBV19 to TRBJ2-3, with 9 bases aligning to TRBD2. J gave up 6 bases and V 8 bases, and 3 bases lay outside the gene matches. The CDR3 is made up of 12 amino acids. Germline V lookup: CDR1 LNHDA, CDR2 SQIVND (reference sequence). CDR3 nucleotides: TGTGCCAGTGCGGGGGGGGCGGATACGCAGTATTTT. It yields the protein CASAGGADTQYF.

This clone was observed a handful of times. The chain has TRBV2 and TRBJ1-1; 8 nucleotides match TRBD1. Germline V gene sequence: CDR1 SNHLY, CDR2 FYNNEI. The CDR3 covers 14 residues. The J segment lost 10 bases and the V segment lost 1 base, leaving 8 bases of the junction unmatched. CDR3 DNA sequence: TGTGCCAGCAGTGAAGTTTGGACAGGGATGAGAGCTTTCTTT. This sequence encodes CASSEVWTGMRAFF.

The chain joins TRBV5-1 to TRBJ1-2; 8 nucleotides align to TRBD1. Germline V lookup: CDR1 SGHRS, CDR2 YFSETQ. The CDR3 covers 14 residues. Losses at the gene ends were 0 bases for V and 3 bases for J; bases not matched to a gene: 1. This CDR3 is CASSLGGQDYGYTF. For the CDR3, the DNA is TGCGCCAGCAGCTTGGGGGGACAGGACTATGGCTACACCTTC.

The chain employs TRBV6-1 and TRBJ1-5, with 11 bases lining up with TRBD1. J lost 1 base, V lost 6 bases, and 2 bases had no gene match. Germline assignment: CDR1 MNHNS and CDR2 SASEGT. The CDR3 runs 15 residues. CDR3 residues: CASRDRGLSNQPQHF. The CDR3 DNA is TGTGCCAGCAGGGACAGGGGGCTCAGCAATCAGCCCCAGCATTTT.

V and J are TRBV13 and TRBJ1-2, with 7 bases identical to TRBD1. J was trimmed by 7 bases and V by 5 bases; bases with no gene match: 13. Germline V gene sequence: CDR1 PRHDT, CDR2 FYEKMQ (reference sequence). The CDR3 loop spans 15 amino acids. Here the CDR3 DNA reads TGTGCCAGCAGCCTCCGAGAGGGGGCTAGGTTTGGCTACACCTTC. Amino acids: CASSLREGARFGYTF.

This chain links TRBV10-1 with TRBJ2-1, with 7 nucleotides matching TRBD1. Per germline, CDR1 WNHNN and CDR2 SYGVQD (reference sequence). CDR3 length: 14 amino acids. V shed 6 bases and J 4 bases; nucleotides not matched to a gene: 6. CDR3 residues: CASRTGTVYNEQFF. The CDR3 nucleotides are TGCGCCAGCAGGACCGGGACAGTATACAATGAGCAGTTCTTC.

The chain carries TRBV2 and TRBJ2-1; 14 bases agree with TRBD2. Germline CDR1 SNHLY, CDR2 FYNNEI. With 2 bases clipped from V and 0 bases from J, the junction kept 6 bases outside the gene matches. The CDR3 runs 19 residues. In nucleotides, the CDR3 is TGTGCCAGCAGTGAACGGACTAGCGGGGGGTATAGCTCCTACAATGAGCAGTTCTTC. It specifies CASSERTSGGYSSYNEQFF.

The chain links TRBV20-1 to TRBJ1-1; D may be TRBD1 (6 bases). The CDR3 has 11 residues. Trimming shortened V by 5 bases and J by 11 bases, and 15 bases separated the two germline ends. In germline, CDR1 is DFQATT, CDR2 SNEGSKA (reference sequence). The CDR3, as DNA: TGCAGTGCTCTAACAGGGTACGCGGCTTTCTTT. It yields the protein CSALTGYAAFF.

This clone was recorded only once. This rearrangement joins TRBV5-1 to TRBJ1-2; possibly TRBD1 for D (5 bases). V shed 4 bases and J shed 2 bases, with 15 bases lying between them. The CDR3 spans 15 residues. The germline gives CDR1 SGHRS, CDR2 YFSETQ. The CDR3 here is CASSNGGGENYGYTF. The CDR3 nucleotides are TGCGCCAGCAGCAATGGCGGAGGGGAGAACTATGGCTACACCTTC.

V usage is TRBV5-4 and J usage is TRBJ2-7; D gene uncertain. Germline V gene lookup returns CDR1 SGHNT and CDR2 YYREEE (reference sequence). This CDR3 contains 13 residues. V lost 3 bases and J lost 5, with 12 bases in between. The CDR3 here is CASSWARTDEQYF. In DNA, the CDR3 is TGTGCCAGCAGCTGGGCCCGTACAGACGAGCAGTACTTC.

This rearrangement joins TRBV27 to TRBJ2-5; D is unresolved. Germline CDR1 reads MNHEY; CDR2 reads SMNVEV (reference sequence). The CDR3 has 13 residues. Trimming left V 0 bases short and J 4 bases short, with 6 bases between. The CDR3 nucleotides read TGTGCCAGCAGTTTATCGCTCGGAGAGACCCAGTACTTC. This codes for CASSLSLGETQYF.

The J gene is TRBJ1-1, the V gene TRBV18; no reliable D call. Germline assignment: CDR1 KGHSH and CDR2 LQKENI. CDR3 length: 16 amino acids. Between the trimmed V and J ends, which lost 3 bases and 5 bases, there was a span of 19 bases. For the CDR3, the DNA is TGTGCCAGCTCACCGCTTGAGCGGCAGGAAGGTACTGAAGCTTTCTTT. It yields the protein CASSPLERQEGTEAFF.

This chain joins TRBV30 and TRBJ2-5, with D perhaps TRBD2 (7 bases). Between the trimmed V and J ends, which lost 5 bases and 5 bases, there was a span of 18 bases. CDR3 length: 14 amino acids. The germline V gene has CDR1 GTSNPN and CDR2 SVGIG (reference sequence). In DNA, the CDR3 is TGTGCCTGGGGAAGGGGGGGCCTGGGGGAGACCCAGTACTTC. Its protein product is CAWGRGGLGETQYF. Full variable domain (rest looked up from reference TRBV30 and TRBJ2-5): SQTIHQWPATLVQPVGSPLSLECTVEGTSNPNLYWYRQAAGRGLQLLFYSVGIGQISSEVPQNLSASRPQDRQFILSSKKLLLSDSGFYLCAWGRGGLGETQYFGPGTRLLVL.

This clone was recorded a few times. The gene calls are TRBV4-3 and TRBJ1-1; D perhaps matches TRBD1 (6 bases). CDR3 size: 15 residues. CDR1 and CDR2 (germline): LGHNA, YSLEER. V shed 0 bases and J shed 3 bases, with 11 bases lying between them. This CDR3 is CASSQDTTGYTEAFF. CDR3 DNA sequence: TGCGCCAGCAGCCAAGACACAACAGGGTACACTGAAGCTTTCTTT.

Comments on this clone: At one end, the junction sequence differs from germline, possibly due to a read error. The J gene is TRBJ1-4, the V gene TRBV7-9; D unresolved. CDR3 size: 12 residues. Germline CDR1 reads SEHNR; CDR2 reads FQNEAQ (reference sequence). The CDR3 reads CSSSPPSEKLFF. Here the CDR3 DNA reads TGTTCCAGCAGCCCACCCAGTGAAAAACTGTTTTTT. The full variable domain, with the rest looked up from reference TRBV7-9 and TRBJ1-4, is DTGVSQNPRHKITKRGQNVTFRCDPISEHNRLYWYRQTLGQGPEFLTYFQNEAQLEKSRLLSDRFSAERPKGSFSTLEIQRTEQGDSAMYLCSSSPPSEKLFFGSGTQLSVL.